One and the same sample provided the 27 T cell receptor beta chains below, sequenced in a study of blood T cell repertoires in COVID-19. Assay used: immunoSEQ multiplex PCR; TCRdb lists only in-frame clones, some missing. The data show about 60,000 clones, approximately 88% seen once. Sequencing used peripheral blood. All receptors derive from a man aged 50 or older with active COVID-19.

The chain combines TRBV5-6 with TRBJ1-4; 8 bases are a match to TRBD1. J was trimmed by 4 bases and V by 4 bases; bases with no gene match: 6. CDR1 and CDR2 (germline): SGHDT, YYEEEE. The CDR3 loop spans 15 amino acids. CDR3 protein: CASSPTGGSNEKLFF. CDR3 DNA sequence: TGTGCCAGCAGCCCCACAGGGGGAAGTAATGAAAAACTGTTTTTT. The entire variable domain, with the rest obtained from reference TRBV5-6 and TRBJ1-4, is as follows: DAGVTQSPTHLIKTRGQQVTLRCSPKSGHDTVSWYQQALGQGPQFIFQYYEEEERQRGNFPDRFSGHQFPNYSSELNVNALLLGDSALYLCASSPTGGSNEKLFFGSGTQLSVL.

The chain has TRBV28 and TRBJ1-3, with D uncertain. CDR1 is MDHEN, CDR2 SYDVKM, per germline. The CDR3 extends over 13 amino acids. Trimming pared 7 bases from V and 6 bases from J, leaving 13 bases between. The CDR3 nucleotides are TGTGCCAGCATCAACTGGGAGGAAAACACCATATATTTT. It yields the protein CASINWEENTIYF.

V and J are TRBV9 and TRBJ2-3, with 7 bases lining up with TRBD2. J was trimmed by 0 bases and V by 5 bases; bases with no gene match: 6. The CDR3 loop spans 15 amino acids. In germline, CDR1 is SGDLS, CDR2 YYNGEE. In DNA form, the CDR3 reads TGTGCCAGCAGTTTGGGGGGGGAAAGCACAGATACGCAGTATTTT. This codes for CASSLGGESTDTQYF.

The chain couples TRBV5-6 to TRBJ1-1; D is possibly TRBD1 (6 bases). CDR3 length equals 16 residues. Trimming took off 4 bases at V and 4 bases at J, with 20 bases between the two ends. Looked up from germline, CDR1 is SGHDT and CDR2 is YYEEEE. DNA of the CDR3: TGTGCCAGCAGCCTACGCTACACAGGGTTTACCACTGAAGCTTTCTTT. Amino acids: CASSLRYTGFTTEAFF.

The chain recombines TRBV7-2 with TRBJ1-5; no firm D call. The CDR3 is 14 residues long. V was shortened by 4 bases and J by 7 bases, with 14 bases between the two germline ends. Germline CDR1 SGHTA, CDR2 FQGNSA. The CDR3 nucleotides read TGTGCCAGCAGCTCTCAGGTCCCTCAACAGCCCCAGCATTTT. It encodes CASSSQVPQQPQHF.

This rearrangement joins TRBV27 to TRBJ2-7; D perhaps matches TRBD1 (5 bases). The ends were cut back, 8 bases at V and 0 bases at J, with 17 bases in the middle. CDR3 length equals 15 residues. Germline assignment: CDR1 MNHEY and CDR2 SMNVEV (reference sequence). CDR3 amino acids: CASPLASGFSYEQYF. In nucleotides, the CDR3 is TGTGCCAGCCCCTTGGCTTCAGGGTTCTCCTACGAGCAGTACTTC.

The rearrangement joins TRBV5-6 to TRBJ1-1, with 11 nucleotides matching TRBD1. V lost 3 bases, J lost 10 bases, and 8 bases stayed unmatched. The CDR3 spans 14 residues. The germline V gene encodes CDR1 SGHDT and CDR2 YYEEEE. The CDR3 nucleotides are TGTGCCAGCAGCTGGGGGGACAGGGGGTTTGGAGCTTTCTTT. It encodes CASSWGDRGFGAFF.

The chain uses TRBV6-6 and TRBJ2-5; no firm D call. The germline CDR1 and CDR2 sequences are MNHNY and SVGAGI (reference sequence). This CDR3 contains 13 residues. V lost 2 bases to trimming and J lost 3 bases, with 7 bases between them. The CDR3 DNA reads TGTGCCAGCAGTTACGGCCAGAAAGAGACCCAGTACTTC. Residues: CASSYGQKETQYF.

The chain recombines TRBV10-3 with TRBJ2-7; D unresolved. The germline CDR1 and CDR2 sequences are ENHRY and SYGVKD. Between the trimmed V and J ends, which lost 3 bases and 2 bases, there was a span of 11 bases. The CDR3 is 14 residues long. CDR3 residues: CAISEGSSTYEQYF. The CDR3 bases are TGTGCCATCAGTGAAGGTAGCTCAACCTACGAGCAGTACTTC.

This sequence joins TRBV19 and TRBJ1-2, with D possibly TRBD1 on 6 matching bases. The CDR3 contains 14 residues. The V end lost 3 bases, the J end lost 7 bases, and 15 bases lay between the germline ends. The germline gives CDR1 LNHDA, CDR2 SQIVND (reference sequence). For the CDR3, the DNA is TGTGCCAGTAGTATGGGACAACCCAACGGTGGCTACACCTTC. Encoded protein: CASSMGQPNGGYTF. The full variable domain, its missing parts supplied by reference TRBV19 and TRBJ1-2, is DGGITQSPKYLFRKEGQNVTLSCEQNLNHDAMYWYRQDPGQGLRLIYYSQIVNDFQKGDIAEGYSVSREKKESFPLTVTSAQKNPTAFYLCASSMGQPNGGYTFGSGTRLTVV.

This clone was recorded only once. The chain uses TRBV9 and TRBJ2-3; D is perhaps TRBD1 (6 bases). With 1 base removed from V and 6 bases from J, the gap between germline ends came to 18 bases. The CDR3 runs 16 residues. In germline, CDR1 is SGDLS, CDR2 YYNGEE. CDR3 region: CASSVTGTKLADTQYF. CDR3 coding DNA: TGTGCCAGCAGCGTAACCGGGACAAAATTGGCCGATACGCAGTATTTT. The entire variable domain, with the rest obtained from reference TRBV9 and TRBJ2-3, is as follows: DSGVTQTPKHLITATGQRVTLRCSPRSGDLSVYWYQQSLDQGLQFLIQYYNGEERAKGNILERFSAQQFPDLHSELNLSSLELGDSALYFCASSVTGTKLADTQYFGPGTRLTVL.

The V call is TRBV7-2, the J call TRBJ2-1; 8 nucleotides match TRBD2. From germline, CDR1 is SGHTA and CDR2 FQGNSA. V gave up 5 bases and J gave up 8 bases; unmatched junction bases: 8. This CDR3 contains 14 residues. CDR3 in amino acids: CASSPGLAFDEQFF. As DNA, the CDR3 is TGTGCCAGCAGCCCCGGACTAGCATTTGATGAGCAGTTCTTC.

This chain uses TRBV6-2 or TRBV6-3 with TRBJ2-1, with 9 bases that match TRBD2. The CDR3 is 15 amino acids. Per germline, CDR1 MNHEY and CDR2 SVGEGT. With V trimmed by 6 bases and J by 6 bases, 9 bases remained unmatched. This CDR3 reads CASSRGGASGNEQFF. In DNA, the CDR3 is TGTGCCAGCAGCCGCGGGGGGGCTTCGGGCAATGAGCAGTTCTTC.

J is TRBJ1-2 and V is TRBV7-8; no firm D call. From germline, CDR1 is SGHVS and CDR2 FQNEAQ. Trimming took off 5 bases at V and 3 bases at J, with 13 bases between the two ends. The CDR3 covers 14 residues. The CDR3 nucleotides are TGTGCCAGCAGCCTGAGAGGCCGGGACTATGGCTACACCTTC. This sequence encodes CASSLRGRDYGYTF.

The chain couples TRBV7-6 to TRBJ2-7, with TRBD2 matching over 10 bases. Germline V gene data show CDR1 as SGHVS and CDR2 as FNYEAQ. Trimming cost V 3 bases and J 0 bases; bases outside gene matches: 2. The CDR3 is 15 amino acids. The CDR3 spells CASSFLAGVSYEQYF. CDR3 nucleotides: TGTGCCAGCAGCTTCCTAGCGGGGGTCTCCTACGAGCAGTACTTC.

This chain connects TRBV5-6 to TRBJ1-1; the D gene is possibly TRBD1 (5 bases). V lost 8 bases, J lost 4 bases, and 18 bases lay in between. CDR3 size: 14 residues. Germline V CDR1 and CDR2: SGHDT, YYEEEE. The chain's CDR3 is CASTGVGGGTEAFF. CDR3 DNA sequence: TGTGCCAGTACGGGGGTCGGAGGTGGCACTGAAGCTTTCTTT.

The rearrangement uses TRBV6-5 and TRBJ1-5; D remains unclear. Germline V CDR1 and CDR2: MNHEY, SVGAGI. The V end lost 9 bases, the J end lost 1 base, and 13 bases lay between the germline ends. The CDR3 is 14 amino acids. The CDR3 reads CASPPFLSNQPQHF. The CDR3 coding sequence is TGTGCCAGTCCCCCCTTTTTAAGCAATCAGCCCCAGCATTTT.

This rearrangement joins TRBV10-3 to TRBJ2-5; 8 positions match TRBD1. This CDR3 has 16 amino acids. CDR1 is ENHRY, CDR2 SYGVKD, per germline. Trimming removed 2 bases from V and 7 bases from J; junction bases left unmatched: 12. The CDR3 coding sequence is TGTGCCATCAGTGAGAGTCTTACAGGGGGATGGGGGACCCAGTACTTC. The encoded protein is CAISESLTGGWGTQYF.

The chain carries TRBV19 and TRBJ2-1; maybe TRBD2 (7 bases). This CDR3 has 15 amino acids. Trimming removed 0 bases from V and 3 bases from J, with 9 bases in between. Germline V gene lookup returns CDR1 LNHDA and CDR2 SQIVND (reference sequence). The CDR3 DNA reads as TGTGCCAGTAGTATAGAGGGAGGGGGCTACAATGAGCAGTTCTTC. As protein: CASSIEGGGYNEQFF.

This clone was seen a single time. This rearrangement joins TRBV29-1 to TRBJ2-5; a possible D gene is TRBD2 (6 bases). The germline V gene encodes CDR1 SQVTM and CDR2 ANQGSEA. Trimming pared 7 bases from V and 1 base from J, leaving 13 bases between. The CDR3 has 13 residues. The CDR3 region has the DNA TGCAGCGGTAGCGGAAGATTCCAAGAGACCCAGTACTTC. Translated, it gives CSGSGRFQETQYF.

J is TRBJ1-6 and V is TRBV18; maybe TRBD1 (6 bases). The germline V and J ends were trimmed by 6 bases and 9 bases, with 15 bases remaining between them. From germline, CDR1 is KGHSH and CDR2 LQKENI. The CDR3 has 14 amino acids. CDR3 in DNA: TGTGCCAGCTCCCAACAGGGATTTCGTTCACCCCTCCACTTT. This sequence encodes CASSQQGFRSPLHF.

The chain is built from TRBV7-6 and TRBJ1-6; D perhaps matches TRBD1 (6 bases). The CDR3 has 14 residues. V gave up 2 bases and J gave up 5 bases, with 7 bases separating them. Germline V gene sequence: CDR1 SGHVS, CDR2 FNYEAQ. The CDR3 spells CASSLYRDNSPLHF. CDR3 DNA: TGTGCCAGCAGCTTATACAGGGATAATTCACCCCTCCACTTT.

This chain links TRBV7-3 with TRBJ2-1, with TRBD2 matching over 8 bases. Germline CDR1 and CDR2: SGHTA and FQGTGA. J lost 7 bases, V lost 3 bases, and 2 bases had no gene match. The CDR3 contains 13 residues. The DNA of the CDR3 is TGTGCCAGCAGCTTGGCTAGCGGGAATGAGCAGTTCTTC. It translates to CASSLASGNEQFF.

This clone was seen only a few times. The rearrangement uses TRBV5-4 and TRBJ1-6; TRBD1 agrees at 12 bases. The CDR3 is 15 residues long. CDR1 is SGHNT, CDR2 YYREEE, per germline (reference sequence). The junction had 9 bases not matched to a gene; V was cut back by 3 bases and J by 14 bases. CDR3 amino acids: CASSSPGTGGLALHF. The CDR3 coding sequence is TGTGCCAGCAGCTCCCCCGGGACAGGGGGCTTGGCCCTCCACTTT.

The chain recombines TRBV6-1 with TRBJ1-1; 7 bases agree with TRBD1. The V gene end was trimmed by 4 bases and the J gene end by 3 bases; junction bases not matched to a gene: 14. Germline CDR1 and CDR2: MNHNS and SASEGT. The CDR3 is 17 amino acids. The CDR3 sequence: CASSVETGWGLDTEAFF. The CDR3 bases are TGTGCCAGCAGTGTGGAGACAGGGTGGGGGTTGGACACTGAAGCTTTCTTT.

The V and J genes are TRBV5-4 and TRBJ2-7; 7 nucleotides agree with TRBD1. CDR1 and CDR2 (germline): SGHNT, YYREEE (reference sequence). J was trimmed by 6 bases and V by 4 bases; bases with no gene match: 7. The CDR3 is 13 residues long. The CDR3 bases are TGTGCCAGCAGCAAGGGGGCCGCCGCCGAGCAGTACTTC. This encodes CASSKGAAAEQYF. Combining the CDR3 with reference TRBV5-4 and TRBJ2-7 gives the whole variable domain ETGVTQSPTHLIKTRGQQVTLRCSSQSGHNTVSWYQQALGQGPQFIFQYYREEENGRGNFPPRFSGLQFPNYSSELNVNALELDDSALYLCASSKGAAAEQYFGPGTRLTVT.

This clone was observed a single time. The chain combines TRBV6-4 with TRBJ2-3; 7 nucleotides agree with TRBD2. The CDR3 sequence is 13 residues long. CDR1 and CDR2 from the germline V gene are MRHNA and SNTAGT. V lost 6 bases, J lost 9 bases, and 9 bases stayed unmatched. CDR3 in DNA: TGTGCCAGCAGCTATACGGTGGGAGGGACGCAGTATTTT. This translates into CASSYTVGGTQYF.